The clone carrying this TCR beta chain has at least ten counts. This sample was taken from a study of spatial heterogeneity in lung cancer. Stated time point: blood at routine non-recurrence follow-up after resection. Whole RNA obtained from tumor, nontumor lung or frozen PBMC underwent sequencing without sorting. One entry per CDR3 protein, called by TCRdb with MiXCR from the 5' RACE reads. This table holds tens of thousands of distinct CDR3 sequences, under 7% found once. The CDR3 loop spans 14 amino acids. Germline V gene lookup returns CDR1 MDHEN and CDR2 SYDVKM. V lost 4 bases to trimming and J lost 4 bases, with 12 bases between them.

Sequences were derived from PBMCs, sampled at follow-up. The chain carries TRBV28 and TRBJ2-3; D may be TRBD2 (6 bases). The clonotype originates from a male donor with early-stage non-small cell lung cancer. This chain's CDR3 is CASSSTTGADTQYF. The DNA of the CDR3 is TGTGCCAGCAGTTCGACGACGGGGGCAGATACGCAGTATTTT.